The source of this T cell receptor (beta chain) is a study of cytomegalovirus exposure and HLA in healthy donors (dated by TCRdb to 2016 to 2017). For context, the study as a whole: According to an earlier analysis of several hundred of the donors, roughly 180 million T cells yielded roughly 110 million unique TCR beta sequences and around 280 Gb of sequence data. Around 320 gigabases of sequencing data and 70 million to 85 million unique TCR sequences were included in an early release covering roughly 600 HLA-typed donors. Among the roughly 400 genotyped donors, roughly 80% belonged to the genetic ancestry cluster associated with self-reported Caucasian donors. The study aimed to test whether cataloging public T cell receptors could reveal signatures of past pathogen exposure. The study used immunosequencing to profile the T cell repertoires of around 600 subjects and linked those repertoires to cytomegalovirus serostatus. Along with the 666-subject first cohort, a separate validation cohort of over a hundred different subjects was used. High-throughput TCR immunosequencing, statistical association of individual TCRs with disease status, and machine learning were combined to predict cytomegalovirus infection status. A later analysis re-examined previously published TCR beta repertoires from about 670 donors and added high-resolution HLA genotyping to investigate patterns of TCR occurrence. Rather than using new phenotypic data, the later analysis identified candidate immune exposures from TCR beta sequences and from how often those sequences occurred across donors. An earlier analysis of some 500 of the donors applied high-throughput TCR beta sequencing to assess whether each TCR beta V gene segment acted as functional or pseudogenic. Donor age, sex, ethnicity and CMV serostatus were compiled alongside the repertoire data. A later genetic analysis used genome-wide SNP genotypes for about 65% of the roughly 700 donors, treating that subset as a discovery cohort. Every repertoire in the discovery cohort had been generated on one and the same sequencing platform. Class I and class II HLA loci were covered by the typing at four-digit resolution. The number of typed donors differed by locus: roughly 620-640 for A, B, C, DRB1 and DQB1; roughly 510 for DQA1; approximately 600 for DPA1; and approximately 450 for DPB1. A few DR-DQ haplotypes were treated as single units for association and clustering because of strong linkage in the cohort. On average, roughly 200,000 unique TCR beta nucleotide sequences were sequenced per donor among a few hundred genotyped donors of the cohort, with roughly a sixth of those sequences being non-productive. Broader findings and caveats from the paper: A later analysis found that TCR association rates varied across HLA loci, with DRB1 alleles showing the most associated TCRs and HLA-C alleles the fewest. The sequencing pipeline was judged likely to have produced a cluster of highly shared sequence variants as a technical artifact. In a later analysis, most CMV-associated TCR beta chains were found to appear HLA-restricted, with HLA associations seemingly driven largely by CMV exposure. Correlated functional status among segregating V segments might reflect linkage disequilibrium, but an unknown experimental factor could not be ruled out. A later analysis found that HLA-associated TCR beta chains were more clonally expanded and had lower generation probabilities than equally common non-associated chains. The only immune exposure information available for the cohort was CMV serostatus. In a later analysis, 16,951 TCR beta sequences were associated with specific HLA alleles at a false discovery rate of 0.05. When HLA alleles, especially DR and DQ, strongly co-occurred, TCR associations were difficult to assign to individual alleles. An association between a missense DCLRE1C variant and V-gene and J-gene trimming of TCR beta chains was found in a later genetic analysis and replicated in an independent cohort. Because the 87-base-pair reads could not distinguish some IMGT-functional V segments, including TRBV6-2 and TRBV6-3, those segments were excluded. The cohort was sequenced for TCR beta chains only, and without alpha or paired-chain data the features that could be detected were limited. A further reported finding was that TCR beta sequences accurately predicted the HLA-A and HLA-B alleles for most subjects in the first cohort. Because counts were too low, more than 15 rarely observed V segments, including chromosome 9 orphons, were left out of the earlier analysis of 587 of the donors. Sequencing depth was assumed to be roughly uniform across donors in the presence/absence analyses, though that assumption may not hold. According to a later genetic analysis, donors in an Asian-associated ancestry cluster had fewer N-insertions in productive TCRs than the approximately 710-donor mean. The classifier was reported to diagnose cytomegalovirus status with high specificity and sensitivity in both the original cohort and the validation cohort. The study gave a list of some 150 TCR beta chains associated with cytomegalovirus. A later analysis reported that several top co-occurrence clusters appeared linked to parvovirus B19, influenza, CMV and Epstein-Barr virus. In vitro tests confirmed that a few of the cytomegalovirus-associated TCR beta chains recognize cytomegalovirus antigens. While some public TCRs were present in many individuals, most TCR sequences turned up only very rarely across donors. In an earlier analysis of approximately 590 of the donors, most TCR beta V segments appeared in productive rearrangements about 87% or about 30% of the time, broadly matching IMGT annotations. The authors suggested that the approach could potentially be extended to other disease states and immunological phenotypes. Because some donors lacked HLA typing at each locus, the association tests relied only on the typed subset.

The library was produced with the immunoSEQ multiplex PCR assay. The multiplex PCR relied on a mix of 60 forward primers for TCR Vbeta segments and 13 reverse primers for TCR Jbeta segments. Amplification of the CDR3 region of rearranged TCR beta genes was performed with a multiplex PCR assay on genomic DNA. The amplified TCR beta libraries were sequenced on the Illumina HiSeq System as 87-base-pair reads. The authors processed their data as follows. Across the 500 to 700 repertoires, a later analysis counted roughly 84 million unique TCR beta chains, roughly 11 million of which were shared by at least two donors. To remove PCR and sequencing errors, raw reads were error-corrected and collapsed into unique sequences using a nearest-neighbor algorithm that merged closely related sequences. To assign V, D and J gene segments, CDR3 sequences were aligned to IMGT reference sequences. For a sequence to be retained, a match of at least six nucleotides was required to both a V gene segment and a J gene segment. A rearrangement was called productive if the CDR3 had no stop codons and remained in frame with V and J, and every other rearrangement was called non-productive. Following IMGT convention, CDR3 was defined as the stretch from the second conserved V-encoded cysteine to the conserved J-encoded phenylalanine. The earlier analysis of more than 450 of the donors excluded sequences that lacked an unambiguous match to a single V gene segment. In an earlier analysis of 587 of the donors, V segments were called functional above 56.7% productive rearrangements and were called segregating when the between-donor standard deviation exceeded 5%. A statistical classification framework was built to diagnose cytomegalovirus status from the catalog of TCR beta chain sequences. V and J gene assignment, in a later analysis, came from comparing TCR nucleotide sequences with IMGT/GENE-DB human TR gene sequences. In a later analysis, CDR3 sequences and most-parsimonious VDJ recombination scenarios were assigned using the TCRdist pipeline. In a later analysis, each TCR beta chain was defined by its CDR3 amino acid sequence together with its V-gene family, and reads lacking a unique V-gene family were excluded. A later analysis removed 550 to 700 highly shared, low-generation-probability nucleotide sequences to deal with suspected cross-contamination and a sequencing artifact. In a later analysis, a clonal expansion index for each public chain was calculated from normalized within-repertoire ranks of inferred template counts. In a later analysis, generation probabilities were computed with a VDJ recombination model fitted to out-of-frame rearrangements, and the resulting probabilities were checked against IGoR. In a later analysis, hypergeometric tests were used to score TCR-TCR, TCR-HLA and TCR-CMV co-occurrence, with a repertoire-size bias correction applied to TCR pairs. A later analysis estimated false discovery rates by permuting HLA or CMV assignments 20 times. A later analysis grouped co-occurring TCRs with DBSCAN, adding TCRdist sequence similarity when clustering within HLA-allele-positive subsets. Repertoires with fewer than 30,000 or more than 120,000 public chains, plus five repertoires with anomalous nucleotide sharing, were excluded from co-occurrence clustering. The immuneACCESS repertoire file appears here via TCRdb, limited to in-frame rearrangements. These files lack a portion of the clones; in checked studies, under half of the deficit traces to unresolved V genes, and the cause of the others is not known. V and J calls and clone size follow that table, whereas D and trimming were derived from the DNA. The table for this sample lists 160,000 or so clones; roughly 80% of them were counted only once. About 4.5% of the sample goes to the ten largest clones.

Worth noting for this clone: Its antigen has not been determined. The input lacks base qualities; no much larger clone sits a single base away.

The cohort was made up of approximately 670 healthy bone marrow donors. At the time of sampling, all cohort members were nominally healthy, though unrecorded immune exposures were likely present. The donor was CMV seronegative and belonged to the group of 352 seronegative cohort members. A peripheral blood sample was collected from each donor, and TCR beta sequencing was performed on peripheral blood mononuclear cells. The Qiagen DNeasy Blood Extraction Kit was used to extract genomic DNA from the blood cell samples. The germline V gene encodes CDR1 SEHNR and CDR2 FQNEAQ (reference sequence). V is pared back by 1 base and J by 12 bases, with 13 bases lying between the germline termini. The CDR3 holds 13 amino acids from the cysteine to the phenylalanine. Only the CDR3 portion is preserved as DNA: 39 bases, with reading frame beginning at the first base.

The V gene is TRBV7-9 and the J gene is TRBJ2-1, and perhaps TRBD2 as D gene, on 5 matching bases. The sample comprised PBMCs. The receptor was isolated from a middle-aged man in good health and CMV-seronegative. CDR3 region: CASSLDLGSGQFF. The DNA sequence is given as TGTGCCAGCAGCTTAGATTTAGGGAGCGGGCAGTTCTTC.